The entry below describes one T cell receptor beta chain. The sample originates from a study of HIV-infected patients and healthy controls. This CDR3 is 15 amino acids long. Trimming pared 3 bases from V and 1 base from J, leaving 12 bases between. TCRdb fed the 5' RACE reads into MiXCR, producing one record per CDR3 protein. Among tens of thousands of distinct CDR3 sequences listed, about 15% were seen once. The chain uses TRBV12-3 or TRBV12-4 and TRBJ1-1; D is possibly TRBD1 (5 bases). The sequenced sample consisted of CD4+ T cells from blood. The receptor was derived from a human donor in good health. CDR3 loop: CASSLQGRWNTEAFF. CDR3 DNA sequence: TGTGCCAGCAGTTTGCAGGGCAGATGGAACACTGAAGCTTTCTTT.